Following are 21 T cell receptor beta chains from one sample sequenced in a study of OX40 agonist ivuxolimab in advanced cancers. This table comes from immunoSEQ multiplex PCR, and its TCRdb copy is limited to in-frame clones, with some not included. Among roughly 120,000 clones listed, 85% to 95% were seen once. The sequencing here drew on CD4+ or CD8+ T cells sorted from blood, taken in a trial of the OX40 agonist ivuxolimab. The receptors come from an adult with an advanced solid tumor such as melanoma, head and neck, liver or kidney cancer.

The rearrangement joins TRBV28 to TRBJ1-1, with D maybe TRBD1 (6 bases). CDR3 length: 12 amino acids. The V and J ends lost 3 bases and 8 bases respectively, with 10 bases between them. The germline V gene has CDR1 MDHEN and CDR2 SYDVKM. The CDR3 sequence: CASSFPRGEAFF. In DNA, the CDR3 is TGTGCCAGCAGTTTTCCCAGGGGCGAAGCTTTCTTT.

The rearrangement uses TRBV27 and TRBJ2-5, with no clear D. Germline lookup yields CDR1 MNHEY and CDR2 SMNVEV (reference sequence). V lost 6 bases and J 1 base, leaving 6 bases between the germline ends. The CDR3 is made up of 12 amino acids. As DNA, the CDR3 is TGTGCCAGCAGAGGGCTCCAAGAGACCCAGTACTTC. Its protein product is CASRGLQETQYF.

The V call is TRBV6-5, the J call TRBJ1-3, with TRBD1 identical over 8 bases. With 0 bases clipped from V and 8 bases from J, the junction kept 6 bases outside the gene matches. In germline, CDR1 is MNHEY, CDR2 SVGAGI. There are 15 residues in the CDR3. The CDR3 loop is CASSYSPGGRDTIYF. The CDR3 nucleotides are TGTGCCAGCAGTTACTCTCCAGGGGGCAGGGACACCATATATTTT.

V gene TRBV5-4 combines with J gene TRBJ2-7; 7 bases align to TRBD2. CDR1 is SGHNT, CDR2 YYREEE, per germline (reference sequence). This CDR3 spans 16 amino acids. Germline trimming cut 0 bases from V and 4 bases from J; bases unmatched to any gene: 10. This chain's CDR3 is CASSLGGGSSGYEQYF. In nucleotides, the CDR3 is TGTGCCAGCAGCTTGGGAGGCGGGAGCTCGGGGTACGAGCAGTACTTC.

J is TRBJ2-6 and V is TRBV30; D may correspond to TRBD1 or TRBD2 (5 bases each). The CDR3 totals 15 residues. V lost 5 bases to trimming and J lost 4 bases, with 15 bases between them. Germline V CDR1 and CDR2: GTSNPN, SVGIG (reference sequence). Here the CDR3 DNA reads TGTGCCTGGGATTCCCTGGGGACCGGGGCCAACGTCCTGACTTTC. This gives the protein CAWDSLGTGANVLTF. The full variable domain, in which reference TRBV30 and TRBJ2-6 provide the parts outside the CDR3, is SQTIHQWPATLVQPVGSPLSLECTVEGTSNPNLYWYRQAAGRGLQLLFYSVGIGQISSEVPQNLSASRPQDRQFILSSKKLLLSDSGFYLCAWDSLGTGANVLTFGAGSRLTVL.

This clone showed up just once. The chain carries TRBV6-1 and TRBJ2-7; D unclear. Germline-derived CDR1 and CDR2 are MNHNS and SASEGT. CDR3 length equals 14 residues. With 1 base removed from V and 1 base from J, the gap between germline ends came to 8 bases. This CDR3 is CASSEVGRSYEQYF. In nucleotides, the CDR3 is TGTGCCAGCAGTGAAGTCGGCAGATCCTACGAGCAGTACTTC.

The rearrangement links TRBV27 to TRBJ1-1; D is undetermined. The CDR3 is 13 residues long. CDR1 and CDR2 (germline): MNHEY, SMNVEV (reference sequence). Trimming removed 5 bases from V and 3 bases from J, with 10 bases in between. The CDR3 DNA follows: TGTGCCAGCAGTAGGAGGGATCACACTGAAGCTTTCTTT. Its translation is CASSRRDHTEAFF.

This rearrangement joins TRBV28 to TRBJ2-1; TRBD2 agrees at 14 bases. The germline V gene has CDR1 MDHEN and CDR2 SYDVKM. V gave up 6 bases and J gave up 3 bases; unmatched junction bases: 7. The CDR3 is 17 amino acids. The CDR3 nucleotides read TGTGCCAGCAGAACCGGGACTAGCGGGAGATACTACAATGAGCAGTTCTTC. Encoded protein: CASRTGTSGRYYNEQFF.

The chain uses TRBV30 and TRBJ1-2; no firm D call. Germline assignment: CDR1 GTSNPN and CDR2 SVGIG (reference sequence). The CDR3 covers 12 residues. The germline V and J ends were trimmed by 0 bases and 7 bases, with 9 bases remaining between them. The CDR3 sequence is CAWSVTGRGYTF. The CDR3 bases are TGTGCCTGGAGTGTAACCGGGCGTGGCTACACCTTC.

Concerning this clone itself: This sample also contains other DNA sequences that code for the same CDR3. This chain links TRBV7-9 with TRBJ1-5; D gene ambiguous. V was pared by 1 base and J by 4 bases, with 8 bases between. CDR3 length: 14 amino acids. Germline lookup yields CDR1 SEHNR and CDR2 FQNEAQ (reference sequence). CDR3 region: CASSLERSNQPQHF. The DNA for the CDR3 is TGTGCCAGCAGCTTAGAACGGTCTAATCAGCCCCAGCATTTT. The full variable domain, its missing parts supplied by reference TRBV7-9 and TRBJ1-5, is DTGVSQNPRHKITKRGQNVTFRCDPISEHNRLYWYRQTLGQGPEFLTYFQNEAQLEKSRLLSDRFSAERPKGSFSTLEIQRTEQGDSAMYLCASSLERSNQPQHFGDGTRLSIL.

The chain recombines TRBV6-1 with TRBJ1-2, with D unclear. V was shortened by 3 bases and J by 3 bases, with 5 bases between the two germline ends. CDR3 length equals 12 residues. CDR1 MNHNS and CDR2 SASEGT come from the germline V gene. DNA of the CDR3: TGTGCCAGCAGTGAGGCGGACTATGGCTACACCTTC. As protein: CASSEADYGYTF.

This chain links TRBV7-2 with TRBJ2-5; 7 bases map to TRBD1. Germline CDR1 and CDR2: SGHTA and FQGNSA. Unmatched junction bases numbered 13, after V lost 7 bases and J lost 5 bases. The CDR3 is 15 residues long. This chain's CDR3 is CASTTLTGVGETQYF. For the CDR3, the DNA is TGTGCCAGCACCACGCTTACAGGGGTTGGGGAGACCCAGTACTTC.

The genes are TRBV28 and TRBJ2-7; TRBD1 might be the D (6 bases). V was trimmed by 5 bases and J by 5 bases, leaving 16 bases between them. The CDR3 is 14 amino acids. CDR1 and CDR2 from the germline V gene are MDHEN and SYDVKM. For the CDR3, the DNA is TGTGCCAGCAGTGATATAAGCAGGGGTCACGAGCAGTACTTC. Protein sequence: CASSDISRGHEQYF.

The V and J genes are TRBV9 and TRBJ1-4; 7 bases line up with TRBD1. CDR3 length: 15 amino acids. V shed 3 bases and J 4 bases; nucleotides not matched to a gene: 6. CDR1 is SGDLS, CDR2 YYNGEE, per germline. In DNA form, the CDR3 reads TGTGCCAGCAGCGCCCCGGGACAGAATAATGAAAAACTGTTTTTT. Translating it yields CASSAPGQNNEKLFF.

The rearrangement joins TRBV5-1 to TRBJ1-4, with D possibly being TRBD1 (5 bases). Trimming stripped 1 base from V and 5 bases from J, with 15 bases between. The CDR3 length is 16 residues. Germline V gives CDR1 SGHRS, CDR2 YFSETQ. CDR3 amino acids: CASSLYTSGTNEKLFF. The CDR3 nucleotides are TGCGCCAGCAGCTTGTACACTTCGGGGACGAATGAAAAACTGTTTTTT.

This chain links TRBV29-1 with TRBJ1-5; D unclear. Germline V CDR1 and CDR2: SQVTM, ANQGSEA. The CDR3 consists of 13 residues. Trimming shortened V by 3 bases and J by 2 bases, and 8 bases separated the two germline ends. DNA for the CDR3: TGCAGCGTTGAGTCTGGGGGCAATCAGCCCCAGCATTTT. Translation gives CSVESGGNQPQHF.

This rearrangement joins TRBV18 to TRBJ2-3; no definite D call. Germline CDR1 is KGHSH and CDR2 is LQKENI. The CDR3 is made up of 15 amino acids. V gave up 6 bases and J gave up 1 base, with 14 bases separating them. CDR3 in amino acids: CASSQTQSGTDTQYF. CDR3 nucleotide sequence: TGTGCCAGCTCCCAAACACAGAGTGGCACAGATACGCAGTATTTT. The full variable domain, rest sourced from reference TRBV18 and TRBJ2-3, is NAGVMQNPRHLVRRRGQEARLRCSPMKGHSHVYWYRQLPEEGLKFMVYLQKENIIDESGMPKERFSAEFPKEGPSILRIQQVVRGDSAAYFCASSQTQSGTDTQYFGPGTRLTVL.

V gene TRBV4-1 combines with J gene TRBJ2-7, with D maybe TRBD1 (5 bases). Looked up from germline, CDR1 is MGHRA and CDR2 is YSYEKL. V lost 0 bases, J lost 4 bases, and 10 bases lay in between. The CDR3 consists of 14 residues. The CDR3 here is CASSQEWGGYEQYF. CDR3 nucleotides: TGCGCCAGCAGCCAAGAGTGGGGCGGATACGAGCAGTACTTC.

The rearrangement uses TRBV27 and TRBJ2-1, with 8 bases matching TRBD2. Germline V CDR1 and CDR2: MNHEY, SMNVEV (reference sequence). V lost 5 bases, J lost 3 bases, and 9 bases stayed unmatched. The CDR3 consists of 16 residues. The CDR3 reads CASSPPRSGSYNEQFF. DNA for the CDR3: TGTGCCAGCAGTCCTCCCAGGAGCGGGAGCTACAATGAGCAGTTCTTC.

The chain links TRBV6-4 to TRBJ2-2; no reliable D call. V gave up 2 bases and J gave up 6 bases, with 10 bases separating them. The CDR3 runs to 14 residues. Germline V gene data show CDR1 as MRHNA and CDR2 as SNTAGT. CDR3 residues: CASSDRYKPGELFF. As DNA, the CDR3 is TGTGCCAGCAGTGACCGATACAAACCCGGGGAGCTGTTTTTT.

About this clone itself: The junction departs from the called germline gene at one end, perhaps through a read error. Within the sample, other DNA sequences also encode this same CDR3. V usage is TRBV27 and J usage is TRBJ2-5; 10 nucleotides match TRBD1. The CDR3 length is 15 residues. The germline V gene has CDR1 MNHEY and CDR2 SMNVEV (reference sequence). The CDR3 spells CASSSRVKDRGSQYF. In DNA form, the CDR3 reads TGTGCCAGTAGTTCCCGGGTTAAGGACAGGGGGAGTCAGTACTTC.